The rows below give T cell receptor beta chains drawn from one sample of a study of shared clonotypes between healthy human individuals. Assay used: immunoSEQ multiplex PCR; TCRdb lists only in-frame clones, some missing. The table lists around 1.9 million clones, around 93% of them singletons. Sample: naive CD8+ T cells from PBMCs. These receptors were collected from a man aged 18 to 30 in good health. Some clones in this sample may be carry-over from other donors' samples. The CDR3 runs from the conserved cysteine through the conserved F or W. Each record gives: J gene, D gene, V gene, clone size, CDR3 DNA, CDR3 protein. D genes are given only for firm matches. Not all rows give a size; the values are once, few, many and, for expanded clones, a class.

j_call: TRBJ1-1; d_call: .; v_call: TRBV7-9; clone_size: .; cdr3_nt: TGTGCCAGCAGCTTAGGGGGACTGCACACTGAAGCTTTCTTT; cdr3_aa: CASSLGGLHTEAFF
j_call: TRBJ2-1; d_call: TRBD2; v_call: TRBV7-9; clone_size: .; cdr3_nt: TGTGCCGGGGGGGGAACCCCCTACAATGAGCAGTTCTTC; cdr3_aa: CAGGGTPYNEQFF
j_call: TRBJ2-1; d_call: .; v_call: TRBV6-5; clone_size: .; cdr3_nt: TGTGCCAGCAACAAGGGACTCACCAACAATGAGCAGTTCTTC; cdr3_aa: CASNKGLTNNEQFF
j_call: TRBJ2-7; d_call: .; v_call: TRBV4-1; clone_size: .; cdr3_nt: TGCGCCAGCAGCCAAGATAGCGGAGGGTTTTACTACGAGCAGTACTTC; cdr3_aa: CASSQDSGGFYYEQYF
j_call: TRBJ1-4; d_call: TRBD1; v_call: TRBV9; clone_size: .; cdr3_nt: TGTGCCAGCAGCCCCTGGGACAGGGGCTCTGAAAAACTGTTTTTT; cdr3_aa: CASSPWDRGSEKLFF
j_call: TRBJ2-7; d_call: TRBD1; v_call: TRBV9; clone_size: .; cdr3_nt: TGTGCCAGCAGCGTCGCGGACAGGGGGTACGAGCAGTACTTC; cdr3_aa: CASSVADRGYEQYF
j_call: TRBJ2-7; d_call: TRBD1; v_call: TRBV5-6; clone_size: .; cdr3_nt: TGTGCCAGCAGATTGGGACAGGGGAACGAGCAGTACTTC; cdr3_aa: CASRLGQGNEQYF
j_call: TRBJ1-2; d_call: .; v_call: TRBV4-3; clone_size: .; cdr3_nt: TGCGCCAGCAGCCTCGCCCGGGGCAGGGCTGATGGCTACACCTTC; cdr3_aa: CASSLARGRADGYTF
j_call: TRBJ2-3; d_call: .; v_call: TRBV14; clone_size: .; cdr3_nt: TGTGCCAGCAGCCAATATGCAGATACGCAGTATTTT; cdr3_aa: CASSQYADTQYF
j_call: TRBJ2-7; d_call: .; v_call: TRBV28; clone_size: .; cdr3_nt: TGTGCCAGCAGGTATCCTGGGTTGTCCGAGCAGTACTTC; cdr3_aa: CASRYPGLSEQYF
j_call: TRBJ1-2; d_call: TRBD1; v_call: TRBV5-1; clone_size: .; cdr3_nt: TGCGCCAGCAAAATCTCACTTGGCAGGACAGGGGACGCGGATGGCTACACCTTC; cdr3_aa: CASKISLGRTGDADGYTF
j_call: TRBJ2-1; d_call: TRBD1; v_call: TRBV11-2; clone_size: .; cdr3_nt: TGTGCCAGCAGCTTAAGGACAGGGGAAGGTAATGAGCAGTTCTTC; cdr3_aa: CASSLRTGEGNEQFF
j_call: TRBJ1-5; d_call: TRBD1; v_call: TRBV28; clone_size: .; cdr3_nt: TGTGCCAGCAGTATCGACAGGGTAGGGGATCAGCCCCAGCATTTT; cdr3_aa: CASSIDRVGDQPQHF
j_call: TRBJ2-7; d_call: TRBD1; v_call: TRBV9; clone_size: .; cdr3_nt: TGTGCCAGCAGCGGCACCTCGGACGGGACAGGGCTCTACGAGCAGTACTTC; cdr3_aa: CASSGTSDGTGLYEQYF
j_call: TRBJ1-2; d_call: TRBD1; v_call: TRBV7-8; clone_size: once; cdr3_nt: TGTGCCAGCAGCCTAAGACAGGGGGCGCTTTTTCAGCGGACCTTC; cdr3_aa: CASSLRQGALFQRTF
j_call: TRBJ2-7; d_call: .; v_call: TRBV27; clone_size: .; cdr3_nt: TGTGCCAGCAGTACCCCTAACGGGAAAAGGCGGGAGCAGTACTTC; cdr3_aa: CASSTPNGKRREQYF
j_call: TRBJ2-1; d_call: .; v_call: TRBV4-3; clone_size: .; cdr3_nt: TGCGCCAGCAGCCAAGATCTAGCTTCGTACAATGAGCAGTTCTTC; cdr3_aa: CASSQDLASYNEQFF
j_call: TRBJ2-3; d_call: .; v_call: TRBV28; clone_size: .; cdr3_nt: TGTGCCAGCAGTTTCCTGAGAGACGAGGCAGATACGCAGTATTTT; cdr3_aa: CASSFLRDEADTQYF
j_call: TRBJ2-2; d_call: TRBD2; v_call: TRBV11-3; clone_size: .; cdr3_nt: TGTGCCAGCCGGGACTATACCGGGGAGCTGTTTTTT; cdr3_aa: CASRDYTGELFF
j_call: TRBJ1-4; d_call: .; v_call: TRBV29-1; clone_size: .; cdr3_nt: TGCAGCGTTGACAGGACCCAGGACGAAAAACTGTTTTTT; cdr3_aa: CSVDRTQDEKLFF
j_call: TRBJ1-1; d_call: TRBD1; v_call: TRBV6-1; clone_size: .; cdr3_nt: TGTGCCAGCAGTGAGACAGGGAGGAACACTGAAGCTTTCTTT; cdr3_aa: CASSETGRNTEAFF
j_call: TRBJ2-1; d_call: TRBD2; v_call: TRBV9; clone_size: once; cdr3_nt: TGTGCCAGCAGCGTAGAAACTAGCGGCCACAATGAGCAGTTCTTC; cdr3_aa: CASSVETSGHNEQFF
j_call: TRBJ2-7; d_call: .; v_call: TRBV30; clone_size: once; cdr3_nt: TGTGCCTGGAGTGTAGGGGCTAACTACGAGCAGTACTTC; cdr3_aa: CAWSVGANYEQYF
j_call: TRBJ1-1; d_call: .; v_call: TRBV10-1; clone_size: .; cdr3_nt: TGCGCCAGCAGTGACCGAGGGAGCACTGAAGCTTTCTTT; cdr3_aa: CASSDRGSTEAFF
j_call: TRBJ1-2; d_call: .; v_call: TRBV27; clone_size: .; cdr3_nt: TGTGCCAGCAGTACTCACTCCGACAGAACCGACTATGGCTACACCTTC; cdr3_aa: CASSTHSDRTDYGYTF
j_call: TRBJ2-7; d_call: .; v_call: TRBV9; clone_size: .; cdr3_nt: TGTGCCAGCAGCGCTGACAGAGCCTACGAGCAGTACTTC; cdr3_aa: CASSADRAYEQYF
j_call: TRBJ1-1; d_call: .; v_call: TRBV6-6; clone_size: .; cdr3_nt: TGTGCCAGCAGTTGGGGGGGTGAAGCTTTCTTT; cdr3_aa: CASSWGGEAFF
j_call: TRBJ2-5; d_call: TRBD2; v_call: TRBV7-9; clone_size: .; cdr3_nt: TGTGCCAGCAGCCCACAGACGGCGCGGGGGGAGACCCAGTACTTC; cdr3_aa: CASSPQTARGETQYF